Listed below are T cell receptor beta chains from one sample, sequenced in a study of shared clonotypes between healthy human individuals. Here immunoSEQ multiplex PCR was the method, and the copy in TCRdb shows in-frame clones only, minus some. The sample records about 1 million clones, more than 65% being singletons. Sequencing was carried out using memory CD4+ T cells sorted from blood. The receptors shown here come from a young man in good health. CDR3s include the opening cysteine and the closing phenylalanine or tryptophan. The D gene is left open where the match is weak. The size of a clone is reported for some rows only, either as once, few or many, or as a class for expanded clones.

CDR3 protein: CASSVQGVNTIYF
CDR3 DNA: TGTGCCAGCAGCGTACAGGGGGTAAACACCATATATTTT
V gene: TRBV9
D gene: TRBD1
clone size: .
J gene: TRBJ1-3

CDR3 protein: CASSWGGTGASEQYF
CDR3 DNA: TGTGCCAGCAGCTGGGGCGGGACAGGAGCCTCCGAGCAGTACTTC
V gene: TRBV5-5
D gene: TRBD1
clone size: .
J gene: TRBJ2-7

CDR3 protein: CASSQDLQVQGQFF
CDR3 DNA: TGCGCCAGCAGCCAAGACCTTCAGGTTCAGGGGCAGTTCTTC
V gene: TRBV4-3
D gene: .
clone size: .
J gene: TRBJ2-1

CDR3 protein: CAWSRSGRTGGADTQYF
CDR3 DNA: TGTGCCTGGAGTCGTAGCGGGAGAACGGGAGGCGCAGATACGCAGTATTTT
V gene: TRBV30
D gene: TRBD2
clone size: .
J gene: TRBJ2-3

CDR3 protein: CASSPKGQGAFSSYNEQFF
CDR3 DNA: TGTGCCAGCTCACCTAAGGGACAGGGGGCATTTAGCTCCTACAATGAGCAGTTCTTC
V gene: TRBV18
D gene: TRBD1
clone size: .
J gene: TRBJ2-1

CDR3 protein: CASSRTGNYGYTF
CDR3 DNA: TGTGCCAGCTCGCGGACAGGGAACTATGGCTACACCTTC
V gene: TRBV18
D gene: TRBD1
clone size: once
J gene: TRBJ1-2

CDR3 protein: CASRPGGAGQETQYF
CDR3 DNA: TGCGCCAGTCGCCCGGGGGGGGCAGGGCAAGAGACCCAGTACTTC
V gene: TRBV5-1
D gene: TRBD2
clone size: .
J gene: TRBJ2-5

CDR3 protein: CASSRQPTLLGNEQFF
CDR3 DNA: TGTGCCAGCAGCAGACAGCCCACCCTTTTGGGGAATGAGCAGTTCTTC
V gene: TRBV7-6
D gene: .
clone size: few
J gene: TRBJ2-1

CDR3 protein: CSVRSGTSGDTQYF
CDR3 DNA: TGCAGCGTTCGATCCGGGACTAGCGGAGATACGCAGTATTTT
V gene: TRBV29-1
D gene: TRBD2
clone size: .
J gene: TRBJ2-3

CDR3 protein: CASRGQGGSQETQYF
CDR3 DNA: TGTGCCAGCAGGGGACAGGGTGGGAGTCAAGAGACCCAGTACTTC
V gene: TRBV2
D gene: TRBD1
clone size: .
J gene: TRBJ2-5

CDR3 protein: CASRTGISYEQYF
CDR3 DNA: TGTGCCAGCAGGACAGGTATCTCCTACGAGCAGTACTTC
V gene: TRBV6-5
D gene: .
clone size: once
J gene: TRBJ2-7

CDR3 protein: CASSERRAPVEQYF
CDR3 DNA: TGTGCCAGCAGTGAACGGCGGGCACCCGTCGAGCAGTACTTC
V gene: TRBV2
D gene: .
clone size: .
J gene: TRBJ2-7

CDR3 protein: CSVLTSTNEKLFF
CDR3 DNA: TGCAGCGTCCTGACATCAACTAATGAAAAACTGTTTTTT
V gene: TRBV29-1
D gene: .
clone size: .
J gene: TRBJ1-4

CDR3 protein: CASSLSVSGGERYEQYF
CDR3 DNA: TGTGCCAGTAGTTTATCGGTCTCAGGGGGCGAACGCTACGAGCAGTACTTC
V gene: TRBV28
D gene: TRBD1
clone size: .
J gene: TRBJ2-7

CDR3 protein: CASSQDKHPGELFF
CDR3 DNA: TGCGCCAGCAGCCAAGATAAGCACCCCGGGGAGCTGTTTTTT
V gene: TRBV4-3
D gene: .
clone size: .
J gene: TRBJ2-2

CDR3 protein: CASSQDLGPREKLFF
CDR3 DNA: TGCGCCAGCAGCCAAGATCTTGGGCCAAGGGAAAAACTGTTTTTT
V gene: TRBV4-3
D gene: .
clone size: .
J gene: TRBJ1-4

CDR3 protein: CASSPGGQGAYGYTF
CDR3 DNA: TGTGCCAGCAGCCCGGGAGGACAGGGGGCCTATGGCTACACCTTC
V gene: TRBV6-1
D gene: TRBD1
clone size: .
J gene: TRBJ1-2

CDR3 protein: CSVDKTSGGYEQYF
CDR3 DNA: TGCAGCGTTGATAAGACTAGCGGGGGATACGAGCAGTACTTC
V gene: TRBV29-1
D gene: TRBD2
clone size: .
J gene: TRBJ2-7

CDR3 protein: CASSGRRTSYNEQFF
CDR3 DNA: TGTGCCAGCAGTGGTCGCAGGACATCCTACAATGAGCAGTTCTTC
V gene: TRBV2
D gene: .
clone size: .
J gene: TRBJ2-1

CDR3 protein: CASSLLASGGGETQYF
CDR3 DNA: TGTGCCAGCAGCTTGTTGGCTAGCGGGGGGGGAGAGACCCAGTACTTC
V gene: TRBV5-4
D gene: TRBD2
clone size: .
J gene: TRBJ2-5

CDR3 protein: CASNLLAGGADTQYF
CDR3 DNA: TGTGCCAGCAATCTTCTAGCGGGGGGGGCAGATACGCAGTATTTT
V gene: TRBV28
D gene: TRBD2
clone size: .
J gene: TRBJ2-3

CDR3 protein: CASSPPTGAYGYTF
CDR3 DNA: TGTGCCAGCTCACCACCCACAGGGGCCTATGGCTACACCTTC
V gene: TRBV18
D gene: TRBD1
clone size: .
J gene: TRBJ1-2

CDR3 protein: CASSDLAGIKETQYF
CDR3 DNA: TGTGCCAGCAGTGACCTAGCGGGAATCAAAGAGACCCAGTACTTC
V gene: TRBV2
D gene: TRBD2
clone size: once
J gene: TRBJ2-5

CDR3 protein: CASSIGGTETQYF
CDR3 DNA: TGTGCCAGTAGTATTGGGGGGACAGAGACCCAGTACTTC
V gene: TRBV19
D gene: .
clone size: .
J gene: TRBJ2-5

CDR3 protein: CASSRDSGGYTF
CDR3 DNA: TGTGCCAGCAGCCGGGACAGCGGGGGCTACACCTTC
V gene: TRBV5-4
D gene: TRBD1
clone size: .
J gene: TRBJ1-2

CDR3 protein: CASSGVGVETQYF
CDR3 DNA: TGCGCCAGCAGTGGGGTGGGAGTTGAGACCCAGTACTTC
V gene: TRBV10-2
D gene: .
clone size: .
J gene: TRBJ2-5

CDR3 protein: CASSLVARRDTDTQYF
CDR3 DNA: TGTGCCAGCAGCTTAGTCGCCAGGAGGGACACAGATACGCAGTATTTT
V gene: TRBV11-2
D gene: .
clone size: once
J gene: TRBJ2-3

CDR3 protein: CASTRRGGHEQYF
CDR3 DNA: TGTGCCAGCACCCGGCGTGGGGGCCACGAGCAGTACTTC
V gene: TRBV5-4
D gene: .
clone size: once
J gene: TRBJ2-7

CDR3 protein: CASSTSRPGDTQYF
CDR3 DNA: TGTGCCAGCTCCACCTCGAGGCCAGGGGATACGCAGTATTTT
V gene: TRBV18
D gene: .
clone size: .
J gene: TRBJ2-3

CDR3 protein: CASSRGGSGANVLTF
CDR3 DNA: TGTGCCAGCTCCCGGGGGGGTTCTGGGGCCAACGTCCTGACTTTC
V gene: TRBV2
D gene: TRBD2
clone size: .
J gene: TRBJ2-6